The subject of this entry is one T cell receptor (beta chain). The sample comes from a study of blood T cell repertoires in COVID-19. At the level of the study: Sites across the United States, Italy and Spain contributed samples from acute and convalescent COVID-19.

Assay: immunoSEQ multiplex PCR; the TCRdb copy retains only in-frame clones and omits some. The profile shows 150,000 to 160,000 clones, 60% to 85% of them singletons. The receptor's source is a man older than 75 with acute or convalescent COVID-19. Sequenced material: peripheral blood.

Here the CDR3 DNA reads TGTGCCAGCTCACCCCGGCAGGGCCTAGCCCTCCACTTT. Amino acid sequence: CASSPRQGLALHF. J is TRBJ1-6 and V is TRBV18; D perhaps matches TRBD1 (5 bases). The CDR3 consists of 13 residues. CDR1 and CDR2 (germline): KGHSH, LQKENI. Deletions cut 3 bases from V and 14 bases from J, with 14 bases between.